Shown below are 14 T cell receptor beta chains from a single sample sequenced in a study of shared clonotypes between healthy human individuals (dated by TCRdb to 2019 to 2021). CD8 naive samples consisted of CD45RO-negative cells that were positively selected for CCR7, yielding a CD45RA+CCR7+ population without TemRA cells. Libraries were built with the immunoSEQ multiplex PCR assay. Imported from immuneACCESS, the table was reduced by TCRdb to in-frame sequences with V and J called. These copies leave out some clones; in studies compared against another copy, an unresolved V gene accounts for under half, and the cause of the remainder is not known. Across this sample there are around 2,000,000 clones, with approximately 94% seen only once. Under 2% of the sample is held by the ten biggest clonotypes. The sample comprised naive CD8+ T cells from PBMCs. The cell subset or site label of this sample denotes: CD45RA+CCR7+. Receptors were obtained from a man between 18 and 29 years old in good health. Some clones in this sample may be carry-over from other donors' samples.

On this clone itself: The sample holds other DNA sequences that translate to the same CDR3. J is TRBJ1-4 and V is TRBV9, with D possibly TRBD1 on 5 matching bases. CDR3 length equals 15 residues. CDR1 SGDLS and CDR2 YYNGEE come from the germline V gene. Trimming shortened V by 3 bases and J by 0 bases, and 9 bases separated the two germline ends. CDR3 sequence: CASSASGATNEKLFF. As DNA, the CDR3 is TGTGCCAGCAGCGCTTCGGGGGCAACTAATGAAAAACTGTTTTTT.

This clone was picked up one time. CDR3 coding DNA: TGTGCCTGGAGCCAGGGGCCCGGGGATGGCTACACCTTC. This codes for CAWSQGPGDGYTF. The chain uses TRBV30 and TRBJ1-2, with D maybe TRBD1 (6 bases). Trimming left V 3 bases short and J 6 bases short, with 14 bases between. The CDR3 contains 13 residues. The germline gives CDR1 GTSNPN, CDR2 SVGIG (reference sequence). The full variable domain, with the rest looked up from reference TRBV30 and TRBJ1-2, is SQTIHQWPATLVQPVGSPLSLECTVEGTSNPNLYWYRQAAGRGLQLLFYSVGIGQISSEVPQNLSASRPQDRQFILSSKKLLLSDSGFYLCAWSQGPGDGYTFGSGTRLTVV.

V is TRBV6-4 and J is TRBJ2-1; D could derive from TRBD1 or TRBD2 (6 bases each). CDR1 is MRHNA, CDR2 SNTAGT, per germline. The CDR3 loop spans 15 amino acids. V dropped 8 bases and J dropped 10 bases, with 24 bases sitting between them. CDR3 DNA: TGTGCCAGCGGGGGTCAGGGGAGGAGGTTTGGGGAGCAGTTCTTC. It yields the protein CASGGQGRRFGEQFF.

The chain joins TRBV6-5 to TRBJ2-2; no definite D call. CDR3 size: 16 residues. Germline lookup yields CDR1 MNHEY and CDR2 SVGAGI. Trimming shortened V by 0 bases and J by 1 base, and 9 bases separated the two germline ends. The CDR3, as DNA: TGTGCCAGCAGTTACTCGAACAGCTTGAACACCGGGGAGCTGTTTTTT. It yields the protein CASSYSNSLNTGELFF.

This rearrangement joins TRBV6-7 to TRBJ2-3; 12 positions agree with TRBD2. TRBV6-7 qualifies as an ORF whose function is uncertain. The CDR3 extends over 20 amino acids. The ends lost 2 bases at V and 0 bases at J; junction bases unmatched: 12. In DNA form, the CDR3 reads TGTGCCAGCAGTTACCCCCTGCGGAGGACTAGCGGGACGAGCACAGATACGCAGTATTTT. Protein product: CASSYPLRRTSGTSTDTQYF.

Comment on this clone: Other nucleotide sequences from this sample produce the same CDR3. V gene TRBV7-9 combines with J gene TRBJ2-7; 9 bases match TRBD1. Trimming took 5 bases from V and 5 from J; bases not matched to a gene: 7. CDR1 SEHNR and CDR2 FQNEAQ come from the germline V gene (reference sequence). This CDR3 has 14 amino acids. In nucleotides, the CDR3 is TGTGCCAGCAGCCCTCGGGACAGGGCCCACGAGCAGTACTTC. It yields the protein CASSPRDRAHEQYF.

This chain joins TRBV4-3 and TRBJ1-4; D might be TRBD1 (6 bases). CDR1 LGHNA and CDR2 YSLEER come from the germline V gene. This CDR3 spans 16 amino acids. The V and J ends lost 0 bases and 7 bases respectively, with 15 bases between them. CDR3 sequence: CASSQDAGEGSEKLFF. The CDR3 nucleotides read TGCGCCAGCAGCCAAGATGCAGGGGAGGGCTCTGAAAAACTGTTTTTT.

The rearrangement links TRBV15 to TRBJ1-2; D is unresolved. Per germline, CDR1 LNHNV and CDR2 YYDKDF (reference sequence). V was shortened by 1 base and J by 8 bases, with 11 bases between the two germline ends. This CDR3 region has 13 residues. The CDR3 DNA sequence: TGTGCCACCAGCAGAGGCCGTACTACCGGCTACACCTTC. It specifies CATSRGRTTGYTF.

CDR3 in amino acids: CSGIGGNTEAFF. In nucleotides, the CDR3 is TGCAGCGGGATAGGGGGTAACACTGAAGCTTTCTTT. V gene TRBV29-1 combines with J gene TRBJ1-1; perhaps TRBD1 as D (6 bases). Per germline, CDR1 SQVTM and CDR2 ANQGSEA. The CDR3 has 12 amino acids. With 7 bases removed from V and 2 bases from J, the gap between germline ends came to 11 bases.

V is TRBV9 and J is TRBJ2-7, with D perhaps TRBD1 or TRBD2 (6 bases each). The germline V gene encodes CDR1 SGDLS and CDR2 YYNGEE. Between the trimmed V and J ends, which lost 3 bases and 2 bases, there was a span of 12 bases. This CDR3 comprises 14 residues. The CDR3 spells CASSEGGPAYEQYF. The CDR3 DNA reads as TGTGCCAGCAGCGAAGGGGGGCCCGCCTACGAGCAGTACTTC.

The chain joins TRBV28 to TRBJ2-2; D gene uncertain. There are 14 residues in the CDR3. The V and J ends lost 3 bases and 3 bases respectively, with 8 bases between them. Germline assignment: CDR1 MDHEN and CDR2 SYDVKM. This CDR3 is CASSFSVYTGELFF. CDR3 coding DNA: TGTGCCAGCAGTTTCTCGGTGTACACCGGGGAGCTGTTTTTT. Based on the CDR3 plus reference TRBV28 and TRBJ2-2, the full variable domain is DVKVTQSSRYLVKRTGEKVFLECVQDMDHENMFWYRQDPGLGLRLIYFSYDVKMKEKGDIPEGYSVSREKKERFSLILESASTNQTSMYLCASSFSVYTGELFFGEGSRLTVL.

For this clone: Other nucleotide sequences in the sample specify the same CDR3. The genes are TRBV5-1 and TRBJ2-5; D remains unclear. Germline V gene data show CDR1 as SGHRS and CDR2 as YFSETQ. The germline V and J ends were trimmed by 3 bases and 5 bases, with 8 bases remaining between them. This CDR3 comprises 12 residues. Written as DNA, the CDR3 is TGCGCCAGCAGCTCCGGCTGGGAGACCCAGTACTTC. This gives the protein CASSSGWETQYF.

This clone occurred once. The V gene is TRBV9, the J gene TRBJ2-1, with a weak D call TRBD1 (6 bases). Germline CDR1 SGDLS, CDR2 YYNGEE. The CDR3 contains 16 residues. Trimming pared 4 bases from V and 9 bases from J, leaving 23 bases between. The CDR3 loop reads CASSRRGTGSAAEQFF. The CDR3 DNA sequence: TGTGCCAGCAGCCGAAGGGGTACAGGGTCAGCGGCTGAGCAGTTCTTC.

The chain recombines TRBV7-9 with TRBJ2-7, with D tentatively TRBD1 (6 bases). The CDR3 is 13 residues long. Germline CDR1 SEHNR, CDR2 FQNEAQ (reference sequence). Trimming pared 1 base from V and 7 bases from J, leaving 11 bases between. The CDR3 bases are TGTGCCAGCAGCTTAGGGGGGACACCAGAGCAGTACTTC. Encoded protein: CASSLGGTPEQYF.